This T cell receptor (beta chain) appears in the sequencing data of a study of blood T cell repertoires in COVID-19. Adults between roughly 18 and 89 years of age took part from about two dozen US areas. Symptom resolution, clearance, or two negative PCRs marked donors in Cohort 3 as recovered. Repertoires were generated with immunoSEQ multiplex PCR, while TCRdb's copy carries only in-frame clones and drops some. The top ten clones hold roughly 3.7% of a sample with just under 250,000 clones, roughly 89% of them seen once. The CDR3 consists of 13 residues. CDR1 is MRHNA and CDR2 is SNTAGT in the germline V gene. V shed 3 bases, J shed 7 bases, and the junction held 2 bases outside the gene matches.

The sequenced sample consisted of PBMCs or T cells enriched from blood (not recorded which). J is TRBJ1-2 and V is TRBV6-4; 10 nucleotides match TRBD1. The receptor was isolated from a woman aged 25-40 years who had recovered from COVID-19. The CDR3 DNA reads as TGTGCCAGCAGTGAGGACAGGGGGTTTGGCTACACCTTC. It codes for CASSEDRGFGYTF.